This record concerns one T cell receptor (beta chain) sequence. The record originates from a study of CD8 T cells in Susac syndrome. The CDR3 sequence is 13 residues long. Germline assignment: CDR1 MNHEY and CDR2 SMNVEV (reference sequence). V shed 5 bases and J shed 8 bases, with 15 bases lying between them. Negative isolation yielded CD4+ and CD8+ T cells, and FACS enriched TEMRA cells. Reverse transcription of about 0.5 to 1 ug RNA was performed with random hexamers. A multiplex approach, immunoSEQ multiplex PCR, amplified TCR beta CDR3 across 54 Vbeta and 13 Jbeta. TCRdb re-derived calls from the immunoSEQ multiplex PCR reads in MiXCR, one entry per CDR3 protein. The sample holds 130,000 or so distinct CDR3 sequences, around 85% seen once.

The sequence was collected from a human donor with multiple sclerosis. What was sequenced was CD8+ T cells from PBMCs. The chain employs TRBV27 and TRBJ1-2; D is possibly TRBD1 (5 bases). CDR3 coding DNA: TGTGCCAGCAGTGGCACAGGAGCGCGAGGCTACACCTTC. It specifies CASSGTGARGYTF.